A selection of T cell receptor beta chains follows, all from one sample in a study of a mutant IDH1 vaccine in newly diagnosed glioma. Generated by immunoSEQ multiplex PCR, the TCRdb table keeps only in-frame clones and is missing some. The data show around 82,000 clones, over 70% seen once. The sample consisted of PBMCs, taken from a glioma patient treated with radiotherapy, temozolomide or both. The source of these receptors is a man in his forties or fifties with glioma. Some clones in this sample may be carry-over from other donors' samples. Each CDR3 is given with its conserved first and last residue.

j_call v_call cdr3_aa
TRBJ2-7 TRBV25-1 CASSTQGTGFHEQYF
TRBJ1-3 TRBV27 CASSLSGQAGNTIYF
TRBJ1-2 TRBV11-2 CASSLQGGYGYTF
TRBJ1-3 TRBV6-5 CASTRGPGNTIYF
TRBJ2-5 TRBV30 CAWSWNTQETQYF
TRBJ1-3 TRBV30 CASMDSGNTIYF
TRBJ2-7 TRBV30 CAWSSAGAYEQYF
TRBJ1-1 TRBV6-1 CASTDMGMNTEAFF
TRBJ2-2 TRBV2 CASRVGTGVGELFF
TRBJ2-7 TRBV2 CASSETGQYYEQYF
TRBJ1-4 TRBV5-6 CASSWARQATNEKLFF
TRBJ1-2 TRBV7-9 CASSFARPSQEANYGYTF
TRBJ2-2 TRBV5-1 CASSSVYGGGTTGELFF
TRBJ2-4 TRBV4-1 CASSRTFRQGPSEPLAKNIQYF
TRBJ1-2 TRBV7-9 CASSLADRDEGYTF
TRBJ2-2 TRBV7-2 CASSSSRDRAGTGELFF
TRBJ1-3 TRBV6-5 CASSQGASSGNTIYF
TRBJ1-6 TRBV6-6 CASSYELGRWDSPLHF
TRBJ1-1 TRBV6-5 CASHLNTEAFF
TRBJ1-6 TRBV5-1 CASSLVGQGYSPLHF
TRBJ2-1 TRBV30 CACWWGGGNIVQFF
TRBJ2-5 TRBV19 CASRGTSGARETQYF
TRBJ1-2 TRBV7-9 CASSLVSGGAVIFGYTF
TRBJ1-5 TRBV5-6 CASSLGPDTMRPQHF
TRBJ2-1 TRBV29-1 CSVGTSGYNEQFF
TRBJ1-3 TRBV30 CAWSVLAGGSGNTIYF
TRBJ2-7 TRBV5-5 CASSLVPPPTGSEQYF
TRBJ2-7 TRBV5-6 CASSWGRRRDEQYF
TRBJ2-7 TRBV10-1 CASSGDKSYEQYF
TRBJ1-5 TRBV6-5 CASSYSGTGDQPQHF
TRBJ1-1 TRBV29-1 CSVVGLYTEAFF
TRBJ2-7 TRBV27 CASSLSGGYVGEQYF
TRBJ1-5 TRBV19 CASTKQLYQPQHF
TRBJ1-1 TRBV6-1 CASSVGDLRIRGTEAFF
TRBJ2-1 TRBV6-5 CASSRGQGNLNEQFF
TRBJ2-7 TRBV5-1 CASSSEPGLSYEQYF
TRBJ1-3 TRBV7-2 CASSYYRGTGNTIYF
TRBJ1-2 TRBV9 CASSVGGVDYGYTF
TRBJ1-5 TRBV6-6 CASRSQGAGNQPQHF
TRBJ1-1 TRBV5-3 CARSLAHRGPEAFF
TRBJ2-7 TRBV6-5 CASSYDRGNEQYF
TRBJ1-6 TRBV10-2 CASSGGGWTPLHF
TRBJ1-5 TRBV29-1 CSVGGGDQPQHF
TRBJ1-6 TRBV2 CASSAQGLEPLHF
TRBJ2-3 TRBV5-1 CASRQGSGTDTQYF
TRBJ1-2 TRBV7-9 CASSPWGQIYGYTF
TRBJ1-2 TRBV6-4 CASSDFRRGYTF
TRBJ2-3 TRBV7-9 CASSFTDTQYF
TRBJ2-5 TRBV5-4 CASSWGTGTQYF
TRBJ2-7 TRBV6-1 CASMGQKYEQYF
TRBJ2-1 TRBV13 CASSPTGTGYNEQFF
TRBJ2-1 TRBV4-1 CASSPSLGGGYNEQFF
TRBJ1-1 TRBV5-4 CASSFGGRNTEAFF
TRBJ2-7 TRBV7-9 CASSYPGSKGYF